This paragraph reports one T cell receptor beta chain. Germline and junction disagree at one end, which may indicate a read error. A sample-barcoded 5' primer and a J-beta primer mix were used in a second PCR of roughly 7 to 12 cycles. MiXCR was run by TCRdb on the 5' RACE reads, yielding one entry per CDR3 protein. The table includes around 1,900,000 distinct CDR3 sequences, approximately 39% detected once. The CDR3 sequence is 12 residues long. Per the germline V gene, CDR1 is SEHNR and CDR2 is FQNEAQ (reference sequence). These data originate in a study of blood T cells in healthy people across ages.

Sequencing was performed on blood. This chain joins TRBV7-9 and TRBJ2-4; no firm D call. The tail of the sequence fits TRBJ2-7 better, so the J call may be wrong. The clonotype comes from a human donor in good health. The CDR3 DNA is TGTGCCAACAGCTTTAATCCCTACGAGCAGTACTTC. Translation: CANSFNPYEQYF.